The following is a T cell receptor beta chain sequence with its context. Its antigen remains unknown. This record belongs to a study of CXCR3-negative and CXCR3-positive naive CD8 T cells. The authors made the TRB cDNA libraries by 5' RACE using UMI labels. From the 5' RACE reads, TCRdb lists one entry per CDR3 protein and no DNA. The sample has 130,000 or so distinct CDR3 sequences; the top ten hold 0.45% to 0.55%. The study, taken as a whole, reports: Cryopreservation partially decreased CXCR3 expression, and most assays used fresh PBMCs.

The CDR3 has 16 amino acids. Germline assignment: CDR1 SGHDN and CDR2 FVKESK. This rearrangement joins TRBV14 to TRBJ1-2; TCRdb calls TRBD1, which cannot be checked without DNA. The sequence derives from a human donor in good health. Some clones in this sample may be carry-over from other donors' samples. Sequenced sample: naive CXCR3- CD8+ T cells from blood. Subset denoted: CD45RO-CCR7+CD27+CD95- naive CD8+ T cells lacking CXCR3 (TNR3-). Here the CDR3 reads CASSQEGTGGNNGYTF.